The present T cell receptor beta chain was sequenced within a study of early T cells in non-severe SARS-CoV-2 infection. Study in general: The chains were unpaired, and the sequenced material was bulk RNA from unsorted whole blood.

Overall study results and limits: Matching against VDJdb likely underestimated virus-specific expansions, favoring anti-spike CD8.

Unique molecular identifiers were affixed to single, distinct cDNA molecules. Via MiXCR, TCRdb re-called the 5' RACE reads, giving one row per CDR3 protein. The profile shows about 48,000 distinct CDR3 sequences, around 5.6% of them singletons. This clonotype was detected many times. What it binds is unknown. V was trimmed by 4 bases and J by 0 bases, leaving 14 bases between them. The CDR3 sequence is 16 residues long. Germline V gives CDR1 SGHRS, CDR2 YFSETQ. The receptor's source is an adult who was a healthcare worker with PCR-confirmed SARS-CoV-2 infection or an uninfected control (not recorded which). This rearrangement joins TRBV5-1 to TRBJ2-1; possibly TRBD1 for D (5 bases). Material for sequencing was whole blood. CDR3 DNA: TGCGCCAGCAGCCCACTCGACAGTGGCTCCTACAATGAGCAGTTCTTC. Amino acids: CASSPLDSGSYNEQFF. Combining the CDR3 with reference TRBV5-1 and TRBJ2-1 gives the whole variable domain KAGVTQTPRYLIKTRGQQVTLSCSPISGHRSVSWYQQTPGQGLQFLFEYFSETQRNKGNFPGRFSGRQFSNSRSEMNVSTLELGDSALYLCASSPLDSGSYNEQFFGPGTRLTVL.